This entry is about one T cell receptor (beta chain). Its target antigen remains unknown. One base away there is no much larger clone; base qualities are not given. This sample is part of a study of identical twins (dated by TCRdb to the mid-2010s). The study in broad terms: To test whether fetal clonotypes persist, the study used deep sequencing on TCR alpha and beta repertoires from monozygotic twins, unrelated adults of various ages, and cord blood. To rule out contamination, replicate twin experiments were performed at different times with different library preparation protocols.

The method was 5' RACE. Sequencing instrument: Illumina HiSeq 2000. Template switching added a universal primer binding site, and the final cDNA carried a unique molecular identifier that allowed TCR cDNA molecules to be counted accurately. Specific primers in the conserved constant-segment region were used to synthesize first-strand cDNA for the TCR alpha and beta chains. To control for contamination, every cDNA library was double barcoded, receiving both a SMART-Mk sample barcode and Illumina barcodes. TruSeq adapter sequences and Illumina sample barcodes were added in two successive PCR steps. Sequencing of the TCR alpha and beta cDNA libraries was done on the Illumina HiSeq platform using custom primers. As for how the authors treated the data: MiGEC was used to process raw reads and extract unique molecular identifiers, and MiXCR was used to find CDR3 positions. For each individual, recombination models were inferred using an EM algorithm with the repgenHMM and IGoR tools. Shared clonotype analysis was performed with the tcR package in R, normalizing sharing by the product of cloneset sizes. To study raw recombination without the effects of thymic and clonal selection, out-of-frame nonproductive sequences were analyzed. TCRdb reprocessed the public reads (quality trimming at Q25 with fastp, clone calling with MiXCR) and kept in-frame beta chains. CDR3 protein duplicates are merged, each entry listing the most common genes and DNA. These V and J calls derive from TCRdb rather than the authors' analysis. A total of about 250,000 distinct CDR3 sequences appear in this sample, over 12% of them only once. The ten largest clones add up to under 9.5% of the sample.

Measured from the cysteine to the phenylalanine, the CDR3 is 14 residues long. Just CDR3 DNA is preserved here, 42 bases in frame from base 1. The CDR1 and CDR2 encoded by the germline V gene are MNHEY and SVGAGI. V and J are truncated by 2 bases and 0 bases respectively, leaving an intervening sequence of 7 bases. Results and caveats for the whole study, not just this receptor: In monozygotic twins, recombination models systematically underestimated out-of-frame TCR alpha sharing, but the models matched the sharing seen between unrelated individuals. Zero-insertion analyses could be partly confounded by invariant T cells such as MAIT and iNKT, although diverse VJ usage argued against such confounding for most clonotypes. Abundant cord blood beta clonotypes carried fewer insertions; young adult naive repertoires showed a weaker similar trend, while memory repertoires showed none. Compared with coincidental sharing between unrelated individuals, an excess of low generation-probability sequences was observed among out-of-frame TCR alpha sequences shared between twins. Because the same donors could not be followed over many years, the conclusions relied on cross-sectional statistical analysis. A weaker excess of twin sharing was found in beta out-of-frame sequences because the signal-to-noise ratio was lowered by fewer shared sequences.

Every donor in the study was a healthy Caucasian. Miltenyi CD45RO+ enrichment and human naive T-cell isolation kits were used to isolate memory (CD45RO+) and naive T cells from PBMC. The chain is made from TRBV6-5 and TRBJ2-5; a tentative D call is TRBD2 (5 bases match). Sequencing was performed on memory (CD45RO+) T cells sorted from blood. The cell subset or site label, as the study defines it: CD45RO+ enriched T cells. The sequence was obtained from a young woman in good health. The base sequence is TGTGCCAGCAGTTACCGCGGGTACCAAGAGACCCAGTACTTC. This codes for CASSYRGYQETQYF.